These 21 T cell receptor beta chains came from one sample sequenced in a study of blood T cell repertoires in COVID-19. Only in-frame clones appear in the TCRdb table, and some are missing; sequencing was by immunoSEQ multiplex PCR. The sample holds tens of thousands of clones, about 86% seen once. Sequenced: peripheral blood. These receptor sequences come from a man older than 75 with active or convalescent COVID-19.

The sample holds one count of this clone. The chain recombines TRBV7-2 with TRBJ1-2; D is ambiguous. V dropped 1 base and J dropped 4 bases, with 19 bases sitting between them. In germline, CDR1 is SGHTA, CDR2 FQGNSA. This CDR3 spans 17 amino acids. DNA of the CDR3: TGTGCCAGCAGCTTAGAAGGGTGGCAGCGGCGGAGCTATGGCTACACCTTC. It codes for CASSLEGWQRRSYGYTF.

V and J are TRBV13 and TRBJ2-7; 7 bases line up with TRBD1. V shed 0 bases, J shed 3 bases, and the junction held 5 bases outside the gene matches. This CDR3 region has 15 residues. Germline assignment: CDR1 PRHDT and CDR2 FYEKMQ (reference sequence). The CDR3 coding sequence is TGTGCCAGCAGCTTAGGGGGACAGAGCCTCTACGAGCAGTACTTC. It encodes CASSLGGQSLYEQYF.

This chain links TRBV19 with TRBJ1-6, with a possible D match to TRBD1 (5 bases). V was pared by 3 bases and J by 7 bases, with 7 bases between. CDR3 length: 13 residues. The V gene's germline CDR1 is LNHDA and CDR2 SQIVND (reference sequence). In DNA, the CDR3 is TGTGCCAGTAGTATCCAGGGAAATTCACCCCTCCACTTT. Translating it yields CASSIQGNSPLHF.

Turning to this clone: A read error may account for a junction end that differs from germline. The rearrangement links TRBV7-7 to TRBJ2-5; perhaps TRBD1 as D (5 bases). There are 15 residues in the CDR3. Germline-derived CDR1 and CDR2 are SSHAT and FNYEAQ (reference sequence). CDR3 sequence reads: CASSLDSGSAETQYF. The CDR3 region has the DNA TGTGCTAGCAGCTTAGACAGTGGGTCTGCAGAGACCCAGTACTTC.

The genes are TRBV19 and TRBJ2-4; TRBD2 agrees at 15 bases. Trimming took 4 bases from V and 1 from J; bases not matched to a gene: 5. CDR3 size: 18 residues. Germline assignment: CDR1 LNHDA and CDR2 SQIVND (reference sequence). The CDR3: CASSTGTSGRSAKNIQYF. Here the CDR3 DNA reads TGTGCCAGTAGTACCGGGACTAGCGGGAGGTCGGCCAAAAACATTCAGTACTTC. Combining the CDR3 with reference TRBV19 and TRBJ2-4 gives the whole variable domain DGGITQSPKYLFRKEGQNVTLSCEQNLNHDAMYWYRQDPGQGLRLIYYSQIVNDFQKGDIAEGYSVSREKKESFPLTVTSAQKNPTAFYLCASSTGTSGRSAKNIQYFGAGTRLSVL.

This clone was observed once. CDR3 protein: CASSFQGRSNQPQHF. As DNA, the CDR3 is TGTGCCAGCAGCTTTCAGGGTAGGAGCAATCAGCCCCAGCATTTT. The rearrangement uses TRBV7-8 and TRBJ1-5, with D maybe TRBD1 (5 bases). CDR1 and CDR2 (germline): SGHVS, FQNEAQ. The CDR3 extends over 15 amino acids. The V end was cut by 3 bases, the J end by 1 base, with 10 bases between.

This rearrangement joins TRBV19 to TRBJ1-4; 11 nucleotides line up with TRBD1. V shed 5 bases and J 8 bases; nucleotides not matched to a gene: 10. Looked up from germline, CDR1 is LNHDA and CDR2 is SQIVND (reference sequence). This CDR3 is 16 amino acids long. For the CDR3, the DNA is TGTGCCAGTAGTCCCCGGACAGGGGGCGCGCAAGAAAAACTGTTTTTT. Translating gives CASSPRTGGAQEKLFF.

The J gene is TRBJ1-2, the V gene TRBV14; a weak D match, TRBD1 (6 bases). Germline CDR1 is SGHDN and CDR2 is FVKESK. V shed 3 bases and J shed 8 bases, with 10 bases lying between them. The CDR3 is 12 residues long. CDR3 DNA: TGTGCCAGCAGCCACAGGGGATCCGGCTACACCTTC. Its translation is CASSHRGSGYTF.

Here the CDR3 reads CASSLGTTSYNEQFF. The CDR3 nucleotides read TGTGCCAGCAGCTTAGGGACTACCTCCTACAATGAGCAGTTCTTC. V and J are TRBV7-8 and TRBJ2-1; the D gene is possibly TRBD2 (6 bases). V was trimmed by 1 base and J by 0 bases, leaving 7 bases between them. The CDR3 loop spans 15 amino acids. The V gene's germline CDR1 is SGHVS and CDR2 FQNEAQ.

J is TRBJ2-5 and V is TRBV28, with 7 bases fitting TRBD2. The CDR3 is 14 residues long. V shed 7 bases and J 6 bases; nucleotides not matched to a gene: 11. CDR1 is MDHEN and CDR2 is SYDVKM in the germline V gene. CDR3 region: CASNASGRQKTQYF. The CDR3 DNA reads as TGTGCCAGCAATGCTAGCGGTCGACAAAAGACCCAGTACTTC.

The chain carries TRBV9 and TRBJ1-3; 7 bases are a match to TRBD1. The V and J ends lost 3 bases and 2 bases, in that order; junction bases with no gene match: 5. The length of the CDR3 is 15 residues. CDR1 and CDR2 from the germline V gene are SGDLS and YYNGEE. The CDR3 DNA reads TGTGCCAGCAGCGCACTGGGACAGACTGGAAACACCATATATTTT. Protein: CASSALGQTGNTIYF.

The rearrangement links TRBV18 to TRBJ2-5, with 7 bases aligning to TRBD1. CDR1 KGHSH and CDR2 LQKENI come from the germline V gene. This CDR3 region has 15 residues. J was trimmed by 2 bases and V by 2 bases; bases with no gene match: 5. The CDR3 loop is CASSPSLTGQETQYF. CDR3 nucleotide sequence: TGTGCCAGCTCACCATCCCTGACAGGGCAAGAGACCCAGTACTTC.

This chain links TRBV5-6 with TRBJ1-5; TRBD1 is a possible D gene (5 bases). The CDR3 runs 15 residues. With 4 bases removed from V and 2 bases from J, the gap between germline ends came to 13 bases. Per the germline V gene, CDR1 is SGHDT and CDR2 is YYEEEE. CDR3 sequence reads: CASSIRVTGNQPQHF. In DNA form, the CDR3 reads TGTGCCAGCAGCATCAGGGTTACGGGCAATCAGCCCCAGCATTTT.

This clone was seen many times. The CDR3 sequence is CASSPRGQAYQPQHF. CDR3 sequence (DNA): TGTGCCAGTAGTCCCCGGGGACAGGCTTATCAGCCCCAGCATTTT. This chain joins TRBV19 and TRBJ1-5; 8 nucleotides align to TRBD1. The CDR3 runs 15 residues. CDR1 and CDR2 from the germline V gene are LNHDA and SQIVND (reference sequence). V shed 5 bases, J shed 5 bases, and the junction held 8 bases outside the gene matches.

CDR3 amino acids: CASSDRGRGGFQETQYF. The CDR3, as DNA: TGTGCCAGCAGCGACAGGGGGCGCGGGGGGTTCCAAGAGACCCAGTACTTC. This rearrangement joins TRBV2 to TRBJ2-5, with TRBD1 identical over 10 bases. Germline values: CDR1 SNHLY, CDR2 FYNNEI. The CDR3 runs 17 residues. Unmatched junction bases numbered 11, after V lost 6 bases and J lost 1 base.

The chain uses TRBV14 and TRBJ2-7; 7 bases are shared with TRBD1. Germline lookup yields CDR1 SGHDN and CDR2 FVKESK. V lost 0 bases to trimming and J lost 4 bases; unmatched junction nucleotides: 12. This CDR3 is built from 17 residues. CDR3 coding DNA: TGTGCCAGCAGCCAAGAAGTACTGGACAGGCTCATTTACGAGCAGTACTTC. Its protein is CASSQEVLDRLIYEQYF.

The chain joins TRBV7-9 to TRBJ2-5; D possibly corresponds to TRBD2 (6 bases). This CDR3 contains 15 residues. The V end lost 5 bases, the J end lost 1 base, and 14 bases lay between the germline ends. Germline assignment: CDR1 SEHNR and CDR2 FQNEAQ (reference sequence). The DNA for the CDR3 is TGTGCCAGCAGCGACTCTCACGGGGGCCAAGAGACCCAGTACTTC. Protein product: CASSDSHGGQETQYF.

CDR3 protein: CASSSAGTEAFF. The CDR3, as DNA: TGTGCCAGCTCATCCGCAGGGACTGAAGCTTTCTTT. The rearrangement uses TRBV18 and TRBJ1-1; the D gene is possibly TRBD1 (5 bases). Germline CDR1 reads KGHSH; CDR2 reads LQKENI. V shed 5 bases and J shed 5 bases, with 9 bases lying between them. The CDR3 spans 12 residues.

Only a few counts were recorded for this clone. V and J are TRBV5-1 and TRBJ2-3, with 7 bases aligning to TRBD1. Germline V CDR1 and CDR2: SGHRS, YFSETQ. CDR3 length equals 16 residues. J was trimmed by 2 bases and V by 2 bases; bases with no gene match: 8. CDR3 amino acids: CASSFARGRDTDTQYF. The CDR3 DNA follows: TGCGCCAGCAGCTTTGCGAGGGGGCGCGACACAGATACGCAGTATTTT. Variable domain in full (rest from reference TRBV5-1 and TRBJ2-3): KAGVTQTPRYLIKTRGQQVTLSCSPISGHRSVSWYQQTPGQGLQFLFEYFSETQRNKGNFPGRFSGRQFSNSRSEMNVSTLELGDSALYLCASSFARGRDTDTQYFGPGTRLTVL.

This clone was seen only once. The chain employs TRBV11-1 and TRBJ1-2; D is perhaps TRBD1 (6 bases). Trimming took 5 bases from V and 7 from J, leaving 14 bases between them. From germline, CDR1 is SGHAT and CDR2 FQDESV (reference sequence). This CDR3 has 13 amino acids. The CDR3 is CASSAGGEAGYTF. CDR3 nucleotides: TGTGCCAGCAGCGCGGGGGGCGAGGCTGGCTACACCTTC.

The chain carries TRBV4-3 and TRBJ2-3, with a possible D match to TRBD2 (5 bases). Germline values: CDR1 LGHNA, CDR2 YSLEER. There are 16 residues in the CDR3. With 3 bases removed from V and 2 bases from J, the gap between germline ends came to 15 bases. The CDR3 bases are TGCGCCAGCAGCCAGGGGAGCTCGAGGTACACAGATACGCAGTATTTT. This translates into CASSQGSSRYTDTQYF.